Below, one T cell receptor (beta chain) is given with its context. Its antigen has not been determined. These data come from a study of monozygotic twins with inflammatory bowel disease (dated by TCRdb to the late 2010s). Background for the entire study: The full study comprised some 30 monozygotic twin pairs: nine German pairs (four IBD-concordant, five IBD-discordant) and 19 IBD-discordant Danish pairs. Each individual had, on average, about 151 000 unique TCRalpha sequences and 181 000 unique TCRbeta sequences available for analysis. The search for disease-associated traits relied mainly on comparing IBD patients with their genetically identical healthy co-twins within discordant pairs. What the authors observed across the whole study: IBD patients had lower TCRbeta repertoire diversity, measured by the inverse Simpson index, than their healthy co-twins. Repertoire similarity did not differ between concordant and discordant twins, which could be due to limited statistical power. Distinction between different T cell subtypes could not be achieved in the analysis. Background noise and inter-individual variability may have been introduced into the repertoires by the differing immunosuppressive treatments among patients. Fewer clonotypes were shared with other individuals by IBD patients than by healthy twins, most markedly in patients showing signs of disease activity. The results gave no support for a single strong signal or clonotype linked to IBD.

The library was obtained by 5' RACE. For each TCR library, approximately 3.5 ug of total RNA was used. For each sample, cDNA was synthesized in eight separate reactions using SMARTScribe reverse transcriptase. During cDNA synthesis, unique molecular identifiers containing a 6-nucleotide sample barcode were introduced by template switching. Amplification of TCRalpha and TCRbeta cDNA involved two nested PCRs of 16 and 9 cycles, and each PCR was followed by bead purification. Before amplification, cDNA was treated with uracil DNA-glycosylase and purified using the QIAquick PCR purification kit. The second PCR added Illumina TruSeq-compatible adapters along with sample-specific barcodes. Library quality and concentration were assessed using TapeStation and Qubit, and roughly 5.5 ng of each library was pooled. Pooled libraries were sequenced on an Illumina HiSeq2500 single-index Rapid Run with 2 x 100 bp reads and custom sequencing primers. The original methods were these. MiGEC version 1.2.6 was used for UMI-based consensus assembly to correct PCR and sequencing errors. MiXCR version 2.1.1 was used for V(D)J alignment, clonotype assembly and CDR3 extraction. To normalise gene usage, clonotype sharing and MAIT/NKT TCR abundance, the analysis used the top 1000, 10 000 and 20 000 clonotypes per sample. After downsampling to 27 000 UMIs, diversity was calculated as the inverse Simpson index using the vegan R package. Paired Mann-Whitney U tests were applied to discordant twin pairs, with Benjamini-Hochberg correction for multiple testing. TCRdb reanalyzed the reads, keeping one entry per CDR3 protein sequence and omitting DNA. These V and J calls derive from TCRdb rather than the authors' analysis. The sample table records hundreds of thousands of distinct CDR3 sequences. About 2.2% of the sample is held by the ten biggest clonotypes.

From each donor, a roughly 2.5 ml peripheral blood sample was collected into PAXgene tubes and stored at -80 degrees C. Without any T cell sorting, total RNA was extracted from whole blood using the PAXgene blood miRNA kit on an automated QIAcube. Peripheral blood from monozygotic twin pairs who were concordant or discordant for inflammatory bowel disease underwent deep TCRalpha and TCRbeta repertoire profiling using unique molecular barcoding. Smoking habits were recorded for all twin pairs, with individuals classified as current, former or never smokers. Including the terminal cysteine and phenylalanine, the CDR3 comprises 14 residues. No DNA appears here. The germline V gene (reference sequence) gives CDR1 as SEHNR and CDR2 as FQNEAQ.

The specimen sequenced was blood. The origin of this receptor is a human donor with ulcerative colitis or Crohn's disease, or a healthy co-twin of an affected twin (not recorded which). The chain links TRBV7-9 with TRBJ1-1; TCRdb calls TRBD1, which cannot be checked without DNA. The CDR3 reads as follows: CASTPVGGDAEAFF.